The 10 T cell receptor beta chains below come from one sample, sequenced in a study of T cell responses to AZD1222 COVID-19 vaccine. Produced via immunoSEQ multiplex PCR; TCRdb's table is partial and in-frame only. The data show some 150,000 clones, approximately 87% seen once. The input for sequencing was peripheral blood, taken 28 days after the second AZD1222 dose. All receptors derive from an adult who received the AZD1222 COVID-19 vaccine.

CDR3 amino acids: CASSERMTGAYGYTF. DNA of the CDR3: TGTGCCAGCAGTGAAAGGATGACAGGGGCCTATGGCTACACCTTC. The chain recombines TRBV2 with TRBJ1-2; 8 bases match TRBD1. Per germline, CDR1 SNHLY and CDR2 FYNNEI. The trim removed 2 bases at V and 4 bases at J, leaving 6 bases unmatched. The CDR3 is 15 residues long.

The rearrangement joins TRBV15 to TRBJ1-3; unclear D gene. Germline V lookup: CDR1 LNHNV, CDR2 YYDKDF (reference sequence). Trimming removed 1 base from V and 0 bases from J, with 4 bases in between. This CDR3 has 14 residues. The CDR3 here is CATSRGDSGNTIYF. CDR3 DNA sequence: TGTGCCACCAGCAGAGGTGACTCTGGAAACACCATATATTTT.

The chain carries TRBV3-1 (or the pseudogene TRBV3-2) and TRBJ2-7, with D possibly being TRBD1 (7 bases). The germline V and J ends were trimmed by 5 bases and 6 bases, with 17 bases remaining between them. The germline V gene encodes CDR1 LGHDT and CDR2 YNNKEL (reference sequence). The CDR3 totals 14 residues. CDR3: CASSSLGGGPEQYF. The DNA for the CDR3 is TGTGCCAGCAGCTCCCTAGGAGGGGGCCCCGAGCAGTACTTC.

V gene TRBV12-3 or TRBV12-4 combines with J gene TRBJ1-1; the D gene is possibly TRBD1 (5 bases). The CDR3 extends over 12 amino acids. The V end lost 3 bases, the J end lost 10 bases, and 12 bases lay between the germline ends. The CDR3 is CASSLLAGTAFF. CDR3 in DNA: TGTGCCAGCAGTTTGCTAGCAGGGACAGCTTTCTTT.

The V and J genes are TRBV25-1 and TRBJ1-2; D ambiguous. Looked up from germline, CDR1 is MGHDK and CDR2 is SYGVNS. The CDR3 sequence is 13 residues long. The germline V and J ends were trimmed by 3 bases and 8 bases, with 13 bases remaining between them. The CDR3 bases are TGTGCCAGCAGTGAGGCGACCGTGCGGGGCTACACCTTC. This sequence encodes CASSEATVRGYTF.

The CDR3 loop is CASSWGLAGEQYF. The CDR3 coding sequence is TGTGCCAGCAGTTGGGGACTAGCGGGCGAGCAGTACTTC. This chain links TRBV6-5 with TRBJ2-7; 12 bases agree with TRBD2. The J segment lost 6 bases and the V segment lost 4 bases, leaving 1 base of the junction unmatched. The CDR3 length is 13 residues. Germline loops: CDR1 MNHEY, CDR2 SVGAGI.

V is TRBV28 and J is TRBJ2-2, with a weak D call TRBD2 (5 bases). The CDR3 has 15 amino acids. V was shortened by 3 bases and J by 5 bases, with 13 bases between the two germline ends. Germline V lookup: CDR1 MDHEN, CDR2 SYDVKM. The CDR3 protein is CASSFAKTGTGELFF. In DNA form, the CDR3 reads TGTGCCAGCAGTTTTGCCAAAACGGGAACCGGGGAGCTGTTTTTT.

J is TRBJ2-5 and V is TRBV3-1 (or the pseudogene TRBV3-2); 10 bases align to TRBD2. Germline CDR1 and CDR2: LGHDT and YNNKEL (reference sequence). The CDR3 covers 13 residues. J was trimmed by 4 bases and V by 4 bases; bases with no gene match: 0. The CDR3 DNA reads TGTGCCAGCAGCCTAGCGGGAGGAGAGACCCAGTACTTC. It encodes CASSLAGGETQYF.

The chain employs TRBV6-5 and TRBJ1-3; 9 nucleotides align to TRBD1. CDR3 size: 15 residues. Trimming cost V 6 bases and J 2 bases; bases outside gene matches: 5. Germline CDR1 is MNHEY and CDR2 is SVGAGI. The CDR3 DNA reads TGTGCCAGCAGCCAACAGGGGGCGGCTGGAAACACCATATATTTT. This encodes CASSQQGAAGNTIYF.

This chain's CDR3 is CASSPTGRNEKLFF. As DNA, the CDR3 is TGTGCCAGCAGCCCCACCGGGAGAAATGAAAAACTGTTTTTT. The V and J genes are TRBV5-6 and TRBJ1-4; D is unclear. Germline CDR1 reads SGHDT; CDR2 reads YYEEEE. Between the trimmed V and J ends, which lost 4 bases and 5 bases, there was a span of 12 bases. The CDR3 spans 14 residues.